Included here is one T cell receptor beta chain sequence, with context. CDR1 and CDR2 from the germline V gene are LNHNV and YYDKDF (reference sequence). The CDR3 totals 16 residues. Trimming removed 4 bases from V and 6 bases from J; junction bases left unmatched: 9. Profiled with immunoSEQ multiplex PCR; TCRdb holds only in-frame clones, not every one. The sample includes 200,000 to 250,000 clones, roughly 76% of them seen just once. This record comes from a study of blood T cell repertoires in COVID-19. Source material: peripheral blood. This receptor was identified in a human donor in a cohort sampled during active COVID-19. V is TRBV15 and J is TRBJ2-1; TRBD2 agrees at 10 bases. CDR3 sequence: CATSTGGLAVSNEQFF. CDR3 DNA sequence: TGTGCCACCAGCACGGGCGGACTAGCGGTTTCCAATGAGCAGTTCTTC.